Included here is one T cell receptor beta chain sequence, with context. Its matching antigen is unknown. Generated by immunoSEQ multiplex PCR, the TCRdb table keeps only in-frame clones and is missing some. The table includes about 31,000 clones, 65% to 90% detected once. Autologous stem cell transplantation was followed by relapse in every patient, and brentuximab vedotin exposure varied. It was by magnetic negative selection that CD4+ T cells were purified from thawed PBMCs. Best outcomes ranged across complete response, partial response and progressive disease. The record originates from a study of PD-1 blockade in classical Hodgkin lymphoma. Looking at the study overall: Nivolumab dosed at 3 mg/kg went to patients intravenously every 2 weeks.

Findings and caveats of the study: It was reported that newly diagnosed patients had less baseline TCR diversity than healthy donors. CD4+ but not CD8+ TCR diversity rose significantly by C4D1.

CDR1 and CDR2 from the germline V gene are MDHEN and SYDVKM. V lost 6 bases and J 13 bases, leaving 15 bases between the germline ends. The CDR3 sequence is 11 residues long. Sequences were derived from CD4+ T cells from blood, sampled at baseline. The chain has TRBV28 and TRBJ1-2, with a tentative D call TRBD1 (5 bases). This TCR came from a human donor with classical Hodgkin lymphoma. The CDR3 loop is CASSRPGLCTF. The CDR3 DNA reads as TGTGCCAGCAGCAGGCCGGGGCTCTGCACCTTC.